This T cell receptor (beta chain) was identified during a study of blood T cell repertoires in COVID-19. Turning to the study itself: Acute and convalescent COVID-19 specimens originated in the United States, Italy and Spain. PBMCs, B-cell-depleted T cells, or T cells were the source of the cDNA or gDNA that made up the material.

In the original processing: Amplification of reference gene primers was used by the study to estimate nucleated cell counts. Libraries were prepared by immunoSEQ multiplex PCR; TCRdb keeps only in-frame clonotypes and omits some of them. The DNA gave D and trimming, while V, J and clone size come from that table. The data show roughly 80,000 clones, around four fifths seen once. This TCR derives from a human donor in a cohort sampled during active COVID-19. The sample was peripheral blood.

CDR3 sequence: CASSQDLSPGLQGNSPLHF. The CDR3 nucleotides are TGCGCCAGCAGCCAAGATTTGAGCCCGGGACTCCAGGGAAATTCACCCCTCCACTTT. V is TRBV4-3 and J is TRBJ1-6, with D possibly TRBD1 on 5 matching bases. The germline gives CDR1 LGHNA, CDR2 YSLEER. There are 19 residues in the CDR3. The V end was cut by 0 bases, the J end by 7 bases, with 22 bases between.